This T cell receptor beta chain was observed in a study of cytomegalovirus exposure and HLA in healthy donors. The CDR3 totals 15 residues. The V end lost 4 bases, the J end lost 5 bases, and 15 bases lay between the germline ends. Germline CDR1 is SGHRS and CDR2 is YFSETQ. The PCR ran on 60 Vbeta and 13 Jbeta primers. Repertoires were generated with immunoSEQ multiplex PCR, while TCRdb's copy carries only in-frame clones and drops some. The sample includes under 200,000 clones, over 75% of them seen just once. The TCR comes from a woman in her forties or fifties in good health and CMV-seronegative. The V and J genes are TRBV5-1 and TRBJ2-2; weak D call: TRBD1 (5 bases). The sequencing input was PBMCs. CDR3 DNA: TGCGCCAGCAGCACCAGGGTGGGTGAGACCGGGGAGCTGTTTTTT. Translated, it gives CASSTRVGETGELFF.